The next 13 T cell receptor beta chains were all read from a single sample in a study of cytomegalovirus exposure and HLA in healthy donors. The table came from immunoSEQ multiplex PCR; TCRdb's copy has only in-frame clones and leaves some out. The repertoire holds about 180,000 clones, with around 85% as singletons. Sequences were obtained from PBMCs. These receptors were taken from a young man in good health and CMV-seropositive.

The chain employs TRBV25-1 and TRBJ2-3; a possible D gene is TRBD1 (6 bases). The CDR3 is 17 residues long. V lost 1 base, J lost 2 bases, and 16 bases lay in between. Germline CDR1 is MGHDK and CDR2 is SYGVNS. CDR3 residues: CASSEFRQGLLTDTQYF. The CDR3 bases are TGTGCCAGCAGTGAATTCAGGCAGGGGCTACTCACAGATACGCAGTATTTT.

This rearrangement joins TRBV13 to TRBJ1-1; TRBD1 is a possible D gene (6 bases). Germline assignment: CDR1 PRHDT and CDR2 FYEKMQ (reference sequence). The V gene lost 5 bases and the J gene lost 0 bases, with 10 bases spanning the gap. CDR3 size: 14 residues. Here the CDR3 DNA reads TGTGCCAGCAGCCTTGGACAGATGAACACTGAAGCTTTCTTT. It is translated as CASSLGQMNTEAFF.

CDR3 coding DNA: TGTGCCAGCTCCCCACAGGGGATTAGTGGCTACACCTTC. Translating gives CASSPQGISGYTF. The chain links TRBV6-5 to TRBJ1-2; 7 nucleotides match TRBD1. The J segment lost 7 bases and the V segment lost 8 bases, leaving 10 bases of the junction unmatched. Per germline, CDR1 MNHEY and CDR2 SVGAGI. There are 13 residues in the CDR3.

The chain joins TRBV19 to TRBJ1-2; TRBD1 matches 9 bases. This CDR3 has 14 amino acids. Trimming removed 8 bases from V and 0 bases from J; junction bases left unmatched: 4. The germline V gene encodes CDR1 LNHDA and CDR2 SQIVND (reference sequence). As DNA, the CDR3 is TGTGCCAGTTTTAGACAGGGGGCTAACTATGGCTACACCTTC. It translates to CASFRQGANYGYTF.

This chain links TRBV27 with TRBJ2-1; 8 bases fit TRBD2. The ends lost 5 bases at V and 3 bases at J; junction bases unmatched: 3. CDR1 MNHEY and CDR2 SMNVEV come from the germline V gene (reference sequence). The CDR3 is 14 residues long. CDR3: CASSPGTSYNEQFF. CDR3 sequence (DNA): TGTGCCAGCAGTCCCGGGACTAGCTACAATGAGCAGTTCTTC.

The V gene is TRBV7-9, the J gene TRBJ2-7; TRBD1 matches at 7 bases. V lost 6 bases, J lost 5 bases, and 13 bases stayed unmatched. This CDR3 region has 15 residues. The V gene's germline CDR1 is SEHNR and CDR2 FQNEAQ (reference sequence). The CDR3 reads CASSRGQGTVDEQYF. CDR3 in DNA: TGTGCCAGCAGTCGAGGGCAAGGGACAGTGGACGAGCAGTACTTC.

This chain links TRBV7-2 with TRBJ2-5; D not certain. V was clipped by 0 bases and J by 9 bases, with 11 bases between them. The V gene's germline CDR1 is SGHTA and CDR2 FQGNSA. The CDR3 loop spans 13 amino acids. CDR3 sequence: CASSLAPPSPQYF. The CDR3 DNA reads as TGTGCCAGCAGCTTAGCTCCACCCAGTCCCCAGTACTTC.

V gene TRBV4-2 combines with J gene TRBJ1-2; D gene uncertain. V lost 4 bases, J lost 2 bases, and 14 bases lay in between. The CDR3 sequence is 15 residues long. CDR1 and CDR2 from the germline V gene are LGHNA and YNFKEQ. Here the CDR3 reads CASSLQGAANYGYTF. CDR3 bases: TGTGCCAGCAGCCTCCAAGGAGCGGCGAACTATGGCTACACCTTC.

The chain uses TRBV5-1 and TRBJ2-1; 10 bases are a match to TRBD2. This CDR3 is built from 15 residues. The V segment lost 2 bases and the J segment 4 bases; nucleotides outside the gene matches: 3. Germline loops: CDR1 SGHRS, CDR2 YFSETQ. The CDR3 DNA reads as TGCGCCAGCAGCTTAGCGGGAGGGAATTACAATGAGCAGTTCTTC. It yields the protein CASSLAGGNYNEQFF.

The chain combines TRBV28 with TRBJ1-2, with D tentatively TRBD1 (5 bases). The CDR3 covers 14 residues. In germline, CDR1 is MDHEN, CDR2 SYDVKM. Trimming took off 5 bases at V and 7 bases at J, with 17 bases between the two ends. The CDR3 region is CASSGAGVRGGYTF. CDR3 nucleotide sequence: TGTGCCAGCAGTGGGGCGGGGGTCCGAGGTGGCTACACCTTC.

This clone was detected only a few times. The chain uses TRBV19 and TRBJ2-4; 9 nucleotides agree with TRBD1. Germline V gives CDR1 LNHDA, CDR2 SQIVND (reference sequence). The CDR3 extends over 14 amino acids. With 3 bases clipped from V and 8 bases from J, the junction kept 5 bases outside the gene matches. CDR3 protein: CASSIGTGSDIQYF. The DNA of the CDR3 is TGTGCCAGTAGTATTGGGACAGGGTCGGACATTCAGTACTTC.

The chain has TRBV28 and TRBJ1-1; TRBD1 matches at 11 bases. In germline, CDR1 is MDHEN, CDR2 SYDVKM. The CDR3 sequence is 16 residues long. V dropped 4 bases and J dropped 3; count of bases not matched to a gene: 7. CDR3 nucleotide sequence: TGTGCCAGCAGTTCGACCGGGACAGGGGGATACACTGAAGCTTTCTTT. Amino acid sequence: CASSSTGTGGYTEAFF.

The V gene is TRBV5-1, the J gene TRBJ2-7, with 7 bases fitting TRBD2. Germline V gene lookup returns CDR1 SGHRS and CDR2 YFSETQ. The CDR3 is 16 residues long. With 0 bases clipped from V and 0 bases from J, the junction kept 6 bases outside the gene matches. The CDR3 loop is CASSLDPAGSSYEQYF. CDR3 DNA sequence: TGCGCCAGCAGCTTGGATCCAGCGGGGTCCTCCTACGAGCAGTACTTC.